Listed here are 7 T cell receptor beta chains from one sample, sequenced in a study of blood T cell repertoires in COVID-19. Only in-frame clones appear in the TCRdb table, and some are missing; sequencing was by immunoSEQ multiplex PCR. The table lists 150,000 to 200,000 clones, roughly 83% of them singletons. The sample comprised PBMCs or T cells enriched from blood (not recorded which). These receptors originate from a woman aged 30 to 39 who had recovered from COVID-19.

CDR3 sequence: CASRGSGRGYEQYF. The CDR3, as DNA: TGTGCCAGCAGGGGAAGCGGGAGGGGCTACGAGCAGTACTTC. J is TRBJ2-7 and V is TRBV6-5; 10 positions match TRBD2. The CDR3 is made up of 14 amino acids. The V segment lost 6 bases and the J segment 3 bases; nucleotides outside the gene matches: 5. Germline lookup yields CDR1 MNHEY and CDR2 SVGAGI.

CDR3 DNA: TGCGCCAGCAGGTTGGGACTAGCGTACGAGCAGTACTTC. Encoded protein: CASRLGLAYEQYF. The genes are TRBV10-2 and TRBJ2-7; 10 positions agree with TRBD2. This CDR3 region has 13 residues. CDR1 and CDR2 from the germline V gene are WSHSY and SAAADI. The trim removed 6 bases at V and 4 bases at J, leaving 3 bases unmatched.

The chain uses TRBV3-1 (or the pseudogene TRBV3-2) and TRBJ2-2; D is possibly TRBD2 (6 bases). The CDR3 is made up of 16 amino acids. The germline V gene encodes CDR1 LGHDT and CDR2 YNNKEL (reference sequence). The ends were cut back, 2 bases at V and 5 bases at J, with 15 bases in the middle. The CDR3 spells CASSQLRGAGTGELFF. In DNA form, the CDR3 reads TGTGCCAGCAGCCAATTGAGAGGGGCGGGGACCGGGGAGCTGTTTTTT.

The rearrangement uses TRBV4-2 and TRBJ2-2; a possible D gene is TRBD1 (5 bases). The CDR3 extends over 15 amino acids. CDR1 and CDR2 from the germline V gene are LGHNA and YNFKEQ. Trimming stripped 0 bases from V and 4 bases from J, with 9 bases between. The CDR3 spells CASSQEEGATGELFF. The DNA for the CDR3 is TGTGCCAGCAGCCAAGAAGAAGGGGCCACCGGGGAGCTGTTTTTT.

The chain carries TRBV5-1 and TRBJ2-1; 13 bases are a match to TRBD2. Per germline, CDR1 SGHRS and CDR2 YFSETQ. J lost 8 bases, V lost 4 bases, and 6 bases had no gene match. This CDR3 spans 15 amino acids. This CDR3 is CASSRTSGSIYEQFF. In nucleotides, the CDR3 is TGCGCCAGCAGCAGGACTAGCGGGAGTATCTATGAGCAGTTCTTC.

This clone was seen only once. The chain couples TRBV6-5 to TRBJ2-7; TRBD1 matches at 11 bases. Trimming cost V 6 bases and J 4 bases; bases outside gene matches: 5. The CDR3 is 14 residues long. Germline V CDR1 and CDR2: MNHEY, SVGAGI. The CDR3 nucleotides read TGTGCCAGCAGAGGAGGGGACAGGGGGTACGAGCAGTACTTC. This translates into CASRGGDRGYEQYF.

This chain connects TRBV2 to TRBJ1-2; TRBD1 aligns across 7 bases. The CDR3 contains 13 residues. V lost 5 bases, J lost 4 bases, and 4 bases stayed unmatched. Germline CDR1 is SNHLY and CDR2 is FYNNEI. CDR3 region: CASSKQGTYGYTF. In nucleotides, the CDR3 is TGTGCCAGCAGTAAACAGGGGACCTATGGCTACACCTTC. Using reference TRBV2 and TRBJ1-2 for the parts outside the CDR3, the full variable domain is EPEVTQTPSHQVTQMGQEVILRCVPISNHLYFYWYRQILGQKVEFLVSFYNNEISEKSEIFDDQFSVERPDGSNFTLKIRSTKLEDSAMYFCASSKQGTYGYTFGSGTRLTVV.